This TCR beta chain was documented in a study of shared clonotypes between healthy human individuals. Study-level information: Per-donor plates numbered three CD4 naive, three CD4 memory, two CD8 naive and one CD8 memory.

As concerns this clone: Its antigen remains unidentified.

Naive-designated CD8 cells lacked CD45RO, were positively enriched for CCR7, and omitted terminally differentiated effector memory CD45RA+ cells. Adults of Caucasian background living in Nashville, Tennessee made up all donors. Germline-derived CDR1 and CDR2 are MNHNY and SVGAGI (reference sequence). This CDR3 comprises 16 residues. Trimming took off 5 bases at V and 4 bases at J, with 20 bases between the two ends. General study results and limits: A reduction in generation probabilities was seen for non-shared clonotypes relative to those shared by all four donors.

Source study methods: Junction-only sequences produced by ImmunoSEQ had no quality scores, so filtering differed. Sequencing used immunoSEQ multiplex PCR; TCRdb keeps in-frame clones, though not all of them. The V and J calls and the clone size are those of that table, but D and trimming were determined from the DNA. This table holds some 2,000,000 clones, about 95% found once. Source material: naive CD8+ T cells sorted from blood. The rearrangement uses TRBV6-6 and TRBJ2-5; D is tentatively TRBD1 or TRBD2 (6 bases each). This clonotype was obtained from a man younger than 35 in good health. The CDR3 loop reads CASSAYSGGQGETQYF. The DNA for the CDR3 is TGTGCCAGCAGTGCGTATTCTGGGGGGCAGGGAGAGACCCAGTACTTC.